This T cell receptor beta chain was sequenced for a study of shared clonotypes between healthy human individuals. Findings and caveats of the study: Non-shared clonotypes had lower generation probabilities than those shared by all four donors.

The CDR3 is 15 residues long. Trimming took 6 bases from V and 5 from J; bases not matched to a gene: 9. Germline assignment: CDR1 KGHSH and CDR2 LQKENI. Remarks on this clone: Antigen specificity is unknown.

Profiling relied on immunoSEQ multiplex PCR, and the TCRdb table lists in-frame clones only, not all of them. Among more than 150,000 clones listed, roughly 70% were seen once. Both subsets, CD45RA+ naive and CD45RA-negative memory, were split from the CD4+ cells. The sample comprised memory CD4+ T cells sorted from blood. Subset meaning: CD45RA-negative fraction. The V gene is TRBV18, the J gene TRBJ1-1; 10 bases match TRBD1. The source is a man aged 25-40 years in good health. The CDR3, as DNA: TGTGCCAGCTCGCAAGACAGGGGGCATGGGACTGAAGCTTTCTTT. Its protein product is CASSQDRGHGTEAFF.